This is a list of T cell receptor beta chains from one sample in a study of vaccination effects on CD4 cells after COVID-19. The repertoire was sequenced with immunoSEQ multiplex PCR; TCRdb's copy has only in-frame clones and lacks some. This table has about 45,000 clones, roughly 80% appearing once. Their recognized antigens are unknown. This sample comprised CD4+ T cells from PBMCs cultured without peptide, obtained before COVID-19 vaccination. These receptor sequences come from a human donor who had a prior SARS-CoV-2 infection. CDR3s include the opening cysteine and the closing phenylalanine or tryptophan. The D gene is left open where the match is weak. Clone size is not always given. Where it is, it says once, few, many or a class for expanded clones.

TRBV2	.	.	TRBJ1-2	CASSREGGSGYTF	TGTGCCAGCTCCCGGGAGGGGGGCTCTGGCTACACCTTC
TRBV5-4	TRBD1	.	TRBJ1-1	CASSRGQGDTEAFF	TGTGCCAGCAGTCGGGGACAGGGGGACACTGAAGCTTTCTTT
TRBV5-6	.	few	TRBJ1-4	CASSFGRAGDEKLFF	TGTGCCAGCAGCTTTGGCAGGGCGGGGGATGAAAAACTGTTTTTT
TRBV2	.	.	TRBJ2-5	CASSGSGSQETQYF	TGTGCCAGCAGTGGGTCGGGGTCGCAAGAGACCCAGTACTTC
TRBV19	.	.	TRBJ2-7	CAALNRPRGEIYYEQYF	TGTGCCGCATTAAACCGTCCCCGCGGGGAAATTTACTACGAGCAGTACTTC
TRBV18	.	.	TRBJ2-2	CASSPARQNTGELFF	TGTGCCAGCTCACCAGCTCGACAGAACACCGGGGAGCTGTTTTTT
TRBV7-2	.	.	TRBJ1-2	CASSLGGGTGYTF	TGTGCCAGCAGCTTAGGGGGGGGAACTGGCTACACCTTC
TRBV6-5	.	.	TRBJ1-1	CASKRTEEAFF	TGTGCCAGCAAACGGACAGAAGAAGCTTTCTTT
TRBV5-1	TRBD2	.	TRBJ2-3	CASSSTSASTDTQYF	TGCGCCAGCAGCTCCACTAGCGCCAGCACAGATACGCAGTATTTT
TRBV2	TRBD1	.	TRBJ1-6	CASREDRRFHF	TGTGCCAGCAGGGAGGACAGGCGGTTCCACTTT
TRBV24-1	TRBD1	few	TRBJ2-3	CATSETGQGTDTQYF	TGTGCCACCAGTGAGACTGGACAGGGGACAGATACGCAGTATTTT
TRBV6-1	.	.	TRBJ2-3	CASSEVGDTQYF	TGTGCCAGCAGTGAAGTAGGCGATACGCAGTATTTT
TRBV11-2	.	few	TRBJ1-1	CASSLTTESTEAFF	TGTGCCAGCAGCTTGACGACAGAAAGCACTGAAGCTTTCTTT
TRBV12-5	TRBD2	.	TRBJ2-7	CASGLRMFAAGGSYEQYF	TGTGCTAGTGGTCTTAGAATGTTTGCCGCGGGAGGGTCCTACGAGCAGTACTTC
TRBV12-3/TRBV12-4	.	few	TRBJ2-2	CASTRRTGELFF	TGTGCCAGCACACGAAGGACCGGGGAGCTGTTTTTT
TRBV3-1/TRBV3-2	.	few	TRBJ2-1	CASSQGPPTSQQFF	TGTGCCAGCAGCCAAGGGCCTCCTACGAGTCAGCAGTTCTTC
TRBV4-3	.	.	TRBJ2-1	CASSQGSGAGNNEQFF	TGCGCCAGCAGCCAAGGGTCGGGCGCGGGTAACAATGAGCAGTTCTTC
TRBV6-6	TRBD1	.	TRBJ2-1	CASSLSPGTDNEQFF	TGTGCCAGCAGTCTCAGCCCGGGGACAGACAATGAGCAGTTCTTC
TRBV27	.	few	TRBJ1-2	CASGPTPLNYGYTF	TGTGCCAGCGGCCCGACTCCTCTCAACTATGGCTACACCTTC
TRBV14	.	.	TRBJ2-7	CASSQVTGISSYEQYF	TGTGCCAGCAGCCAAGTCACAGGGATTTCGTCCTACGAGCAGTACTTC
TRBV6-6	.	few	TRBJ1-5	CASTEPDSVNQPQHF	TGTGCCAGCACCGAACCCGACAGTGTCAATCAGCCCCAGCATTTT
TRBV30	.	.	TRBJ2-7	CAWMLAGSSYEQYF	TGTGCCTGGATGTTGGCGGGGAGCTCCTACGAGCAGTACTTC
TRBV14	TRBD2	.	TRBJ2-2	CASSQPLSGGNTGELFF	TGTGCCAGCAGCCAACCACTTAGCGGGGGGAACACCGGGGAGCTGTTTTTT
TRBV10-3	.	.	TRBJ2-2	CAISALQAGELFF	TGTGCCATCAGTGCTCTACAGGCCGGGGAGCTGTTTTTT
TRBV5-1	TRBD2	.	TRBJ2-5	CASSFSGTSGMEETQYF	TGCGCCAGCAGCTTCTCCGGGACTAGCGGGATGGAGGAGACCCAGTACTTC
TRBV11-3	.	.	TRBJ1-1	CASSRTGGTEAFF	TGTGCCAGCAGCCGGACGGGGGGGACTGAAGCTTTCTTT
TRBV30	.	few	TRBJ2-5	CAYAGGLQETQYF	TGTGCATATGCCGGGGGCCTTCAAGAGACCCAGTACTTC
TRBV2	TRBD1	.	TRBJ1-3	CASSLRGHSGNTIYF	TGTGCCAGCAGTCTAAGGGGGCACTCTGGAAACACCATATATTTT
TRBV27	.	.	TRBJ1-5	CASSPSGGHQPQHF	TGTGCCAGCAGTCCATCGGGTGGGCATCAGCCCCAGCATTTT
TRBV7-3	.	.	TRBJ1-1	CASSLTGGGHTEAFF	TGTGCCAGCAGCTTAACAGGGGGGGGCCATACTGAAGCTTTCTTT
TRBV19	TRBD1	few	TRBJ1-5	CASGQDYSNQPQHF	TGTGCCAGTGGACAGGATTATAGCAATCAGCCCCAGCATTTT
TRBV28	.	.	TRBJ1-2	CASSQTPDYYGYTF	TGTGCCAGCAGTCAAACCCCAGATTACTATGGCTACACCTTC
TRBV6-5	.	.	TRBJ2-7	CASSYGGTDNYEQYF	TGTGCCAGCAGTTACGGGGGGACGGACAACTACGAGCAGTACTTC
TRBV11-1	.	few	TRBJ2-7	CASSLYPGESYEQYF	TGTGCCAGCAGCTTATATCCGGGAGAGTCCTACGAGCAGTACTTC
TRBV30	.	few	TRBJ2-3	CAWSVLATDTQYF	TGTGCCTGGAGTGTACTAGCCACAGATACGCAGTATTTT
TRBV4-1	.	.	TRBJ1-2	CASSQDGEFGYTF	TGCGCCAGCAGCCAAGATGGGGAATTCGGCTACACCTTC
TRBV19	.	few	TRBJ2-7	CASSITGATYEQYF	TGTGCCAGTAGTATAACGGGGGCTACCTACGAGCAGTACTTC
TRBV18	TRBD1	few	TRBJ2-7	CASSPLWRDRGREQYF	TGTGCCAGCTCACCACTCTGGAGGGACAGGGGGCGTGAGCAGTACTTC
TRBV11-2	.	.	TRBJ1-6	CASSLEINSPLHF	TGTGCCAGCAGCTTAGAGATAAATTCACCCCTCCACTTT
TRBV7-9	TRBD2	.	TRBJ2-2	CAITSGGATSGTGDTGELFF	TGTGCCATCACATCAGGGGGCGCTACTAGCGGGACGGGGGACACCGGGGAGCTGTTTTTT
TRBV25-1	TRBD1	.	TRBJ1-2	CASSEVGTGRGYTF	TGTGCCAGCAGTGAGGTAGGGACAGGCAGGGGCTACACCTTC
TRBV7-2	.	once	TRBJ1-3	CASSPRFSGNTIYF	TGTGCCAGCAGCCCCAGGTTCTCTGGAAACACCATATATTTT
TRBV5-6	.	.	TRBJ1-2	CASSFGQNYGYTF	TGTGCCAGCAGCTTCGGACAAAACTATGGCTACACCTTC
TRBV6-5	.	.	TRBJ1-5	CASSPPGETGPQHF	TGTGCCAGCAGTCCCCCAGGGGAAACGGGGCCCCAGCATTTT
TRBV9	TRBD1	.	TRBJ1-5	CARTTYRGDNQPQHF	TGTGCCAGGACAACCTACAGGGGGGACAATCAGCCCCAGCATTTT
TRBV6-2/TRBV6-3	TRBD2	.	TRBJ2-7	CASSYLRYGLAGVSLEQYF	TGTGCCAGCAGTTACCTGAGATACGGACTAGCGGGAGTGTCACTGGAGCAGTACTTC